This section outlines one T cell receptor beta chain sequence together with its context. The CDR3 contains 14 residues. Germline V gene data show CDR1 as LGHDT and CDR2 as YNNKEL (reference sequence). V was pared by 4 bases and J by 7 bases, with 7 bases of the junction left unmatched. This specimen belongs to a study of control samples from healthy donors and cancer patients. Only in-frame clones appear in the TCRdb table, and some are missing; sequencing was by immunoSEQ multiplex PCR. The table lists 150,000 to 200,000 clones, roughly 92% of them singletons, with around 1.4% in the top ten. V gene TRBV3-1 (or the pseudogene TRBV3-2) combines with J gene TRBJ2-7; 10 nucleotides line up with TRBD2. The TCR was taken from a man younger than 45 in good health. The sample taken for sequencing was blood. The CDR3, as DNA: TGTGCCAGCAGCCTGGGGCTAGCGGGAGTTGAGCAGTACTTC. Translation gives CASSLGLAGVEQYF.